One sample yielded the 12 T cell receptor beta chains listed below, sequenced in a study of PD-1 blockade in classical Hodgkin lymphoma. Each patient's relapse followed autologous stem cell transplantation, and brentuximab vedotin exposure varied. Some clones are missing from TCRdb's copy, which holds only in-frame ones; the method was immunoSEQ multiplex PCR. The top ten hold roughly 21% of the sample, which has about 22,000 clones, 65% to 90% seen once. Source: peripheral blood mononuclear cells (PBMCs), taken before the second cycle of nivolumab. The source is a human donor with classical Hodgkin lymphoma.

Comment on this clone: A much more abundant neighbour one base away suggests this may be a read error. The same CDR3 also results from other DNA sequences found in this sample. V is TRBV10-3 and J is TRBJ2-4; weak D call: TRBD1 (5 bases). Germline-derived CDR1 and CDR2 are ENHRY and SYGVKD. The CDR3 contains 11 residues. For the CDR3, the DNA is TGTGCTATCAGTGACGGACAAGTGCAGTACTTC. Protein: CAISDGQVQYF.

The chain links TRBV20-1 to TRBJ2-2; D remains ambiguous. Trimming took off 3 bases at V and 4 bases at J, with 0 bases between the two ends. Germline V lookup: CDR1 DFQATT, CDR2 SNEGSKA (reference sequence). The CDR3 has 10 residues. CDR3 loop: CSASTGELFF. In DNA, the CDR3 is TGCAGTGCTAGCACCGGGGAGCTGTTTTTT.

The genes are TRBV7-8 and TRBJ2-2; tentative D call: TRBD1 (5 bases). Germline V gives CDR1 SGHVS, CDR2 FQNEAQ. V lost 5 bases and J 3 bases, leaving 16 bases between the germline ends. CDR3 size: 16 residues. Here the CDR3 DNA reads TGTGCCAGCAGCGCGTCGTTCAGGGTGGACACCGGGGAGCTGTTTTTT. Its protein product is CASSASFRVDTGELFF. The full variable domain, completed using reference TRBV7-8 and TRBJ2-2, is GAGVSQSPRYKVAKRGQDVALRCDPISGHVSLFWYQQALGQGPEFLTYFQNEAQLDKSGLPSDRFFAERPEGSVSTLKIQRTQQEDSAVYLCASSASFRVDTGELFFGEGSRLTVL.

This chain uses TRBV19 with TRBJ1-5; a weak D match, TRBD1 (5 bases). The CDR3 totals 14 residues. Germline V gene sequence: CDR1 LNHDA, CDR2 SQIVND (reference sequence). Trimming removed 6 bases at V and 1 base at J, with 10 bases between. CDR3 loop: CASRTRGSNQPQHF. The CDR3 DNA follows: TGTGCCAGTAGGACACGGGGGAGCAATCAGCCCCAGCATTTT.

This clone has only a few counts. The chain links TRBV5-1 to TRBJ2-5; D tentatively fits TRBD1 or TRBD2 (5 bases each). V was clipped by 6 bases and J by 5 bases, with 20 bases between them. The CDR3 runs to 15 residues. Germline V CDR1 and CDR2: SGHRS, YFSETQ. CDR3 sequence: CASNLDMRGRETQYF. The CDR3 DNA follows: TGCGCCAGCAACCTAGACATGAGGGGTCGGGAGACCCAGTACTTC.

The chain combines TRBV7-9 with TRBJ1-1; D remains ambiguous. The CDR3 is 14 amino acids. CDR1 and CDR2 (germline): SEHNR, FQNEAQ (reference sequence). V lost 0 bases and J lost 2, with 7 bases in between. The CDR3 DNA follows: TGTGCCAGCAGCTTAGCGAGGGATAACACTGAAGCTTTCTTT. It specifies CASSLARDNTEAFF.

This clone came up once. The genes are TRBV14 and TRBJ2-3; TRBD2 is a possible D gene (5 bases). The V end lost 4 bases, the J end lost 2 bases, and 13 bases lay between the germline ends. Looked up from germline, CDR1 is SGHDN and CDR2 is FVKESK. The CDR3 spans 15 residues. The CDR3 sequence is CASSPTGSPTDTQYF. The DNA of the CDR3 is TGTGCCAGCAGCCCAACGGGGAGCCCCACAGATACGCAGTATTTT.

There are a few counts of this clone. One end of the junction is discordant with germline, which a read error may explain. The chain carries TRBV25-1 and TRBJ2-3; 9 bases map to TRBD1. From germline, CDR1 is MGHDK and CDR2 SYGVNS. The CDR3 runs to 12 residues. The CDR3 DNA reads as TGTGCCAGCAGTGAAAACCGGGACAGGGTACATTTT. Translation gives CASSENRDRVHF.

The chain joins TRBV5-6 to TRBJ2-3; TRBD2 matches at 10 bases. Germline V gene lookup returns CDR1 SGHDT and CDR2 YYEEEE. Losses at the gene ends were 6 bases for V and 0 bases for J; bases not matched to a gene: 10. This CDR3 has 17 amino acids. The CDR3 reads CASKLAGVRESTDTQYF. Here the CDR3 DNA reads TGTGCCAGCAAGCTAGCGGGAGTGCGGGAAAGCACAGATACGCAGTATTTT.

This clone has only one observation. The rearrangement links TRBV10-3 to TRBJ2-2; D not resolved. Trimming left V 0 bases short and J 5 bases short, with 16 bases between. This CDR3 spans 17 amino acids. The germline CDR1 and CDR2 sequences are ENHRY and SYGVKD. CDR3 loop: CAISESWGRISTGELFF. The CDR3 nucleotides read TGTGCCATCAGTGAGTCGTGGGGTCGAATTTCAACCGGGGAGCTGTTTTTT.

The chain has TRBV30 and TRBJ2-2; TRBD1 matches 7 bases. The length of the CDR3 is 14 residues. Germline CDR1 is GTSNPN and CDR2 is SVGIG (reference sequence). The V gene end was trimmed by 3 bases and the J gene end by 5 bases; junction bases not matched to a gene: 6. CDR3 nucleotides: TGTGCCTGGAGCGAGACAGGGCCTACCGGGGAGCTGTTTTTT. Its protein product is CAWSETGPTGELFF.

This chain links TRBV30 with TRBJ2-3; a weak D match, TRBD1 (5 bases). The CDR3 runs 12 residues. Germline CDR1 reads GTSNPN; CDR2 reads SVGIG (reference sequence). V lost 4 bases, J lost 3 bases, and 8 bases lay in between. CDR3 residues: CAWNAGTDTQYF. The DNA for the CDR3 is TGTGCCTGGAATGCAGGGACAGATACGCAGTATTTT.